A selection of T cell receptor beta chains follows, all from one sample in a study of T-cell reconstitution after alpha-beta-depleted transplantation in children. TCRdb re-analysed the PCR reads in MiXCR, keeping a single row per CDR3 protein. Altogether about 1,000,000 distinct CDR3 sequences are present, about 29% being singletons, with the ten largest covering under 30%. Sequenced material: PBMCs, mostly from graft donor cells, taken 360 days after TCRalphabeta/CD19-depleted stem cell transplant. The source of these receptors is a boy in the first two years of life who had a stem cell transplant for SCID, so the T cells may come from the graft donor. CDR3s include the opening cysteine and the closing phenylalanine or tryptophan. The order of the fields is clone size, J gene, D gene, V gene, CDR3 protein, CDR3 DNA. A D gene is named only where the DNA matches it firmly. Size is stated for part of the rows, as once, few or many counts, or as a class when the clone is expanded.

clone size: few
J gene: TRBJ1-3
D gene: NA
V gene: TRBV18
CDR3 protein: CASSPGRSGNTIYF
CDR3 DNA: TGTGCCAGCTCACCAGGACGCTCTGGAAACACCATATATTTT

clone size: NA
J gene: TRBJ2-2
D gene: NA
V gene: TRBV4-2
CDR3 protein: CASSPRVSAGELFF
CDR3 DNA: TGTGCCAGCAGCCCCCGCGTGTCGGCCGGGGAGCTGTTTTTT

clone size: few
J gene: TRBJ2-3
D gene: NA
V gene: TRBV24-1
CDR3 protein: CATSDFSGDTQYF
CDR3 DNA: TGTGCCACCAGTGATTTTAGCGGAGATACGCAGTATTTT

clone size: NA
J gene: TRBJ1-2
D gene: NA
V gene: TRBV5-1
CDR3 protein: CASRESRAAGYGYTF
CDR3 DNA: TGCGCCAGCAGGGAGTCTCGGGCGGCCGGATATGGCTACACCTTC

clone size: NA
J gene: TRBJ2-2
D gene: NA
V gene: TRBV7-2
CDR3 protein: CASSLNKGATGELFF
CDR3 DNA: TGTGCCAGCAGCTTAAACAAAGGGGCCACCGGGGAGCTGTTTTTT

clone size: few
J gene: TRBJ2-1
D gene: NA
V gene: TRBV27
CDR3 protein: CASTKRYSKGFTSYNEQFF
CDR3 DNA: TGTGCCAGCACCAAAAGGTACAGTAAAGGATTTACCTCCTACAATGAGCAGTTCTTC

clone size: NA
J gene: TRBJ2-5
D gene: NA
V gene: TRBV28
CDR3 protein: CASSLRGSPETQYF
CDR3 DNA: TGTGCCAGCAGTTTGAGGGGATCCCCGGAGACCCAGTACTTC

clone size: NA
J gene: TRBJ2-3
D gene: TRBD1
V gene: TRBV7-9
CDR3 protein: CASSRGQGQTDTQYF
CDR3 DNA: TGTGCCAGCAGCCGCGGACAGGGACAGACAGATACGCAGTATTTT

clone size: once
J gene: TRBJ2-1
D gene: TRBD2
V gene: TRBV6-5
CDR3 protein: CASSYRRGGRDEQFF
CDR3 DNA: TGTGCCAGCAGTTACAGGCGGGGGGGGAGGGATGAGCAGTTCTTC

clone size: few
J gene: TRBJ2-3
D gene: TRBD2
V gene: TRBV5-1
CDR3 protein: CASSWGGFTDTQYF
CDR3 DNA: TGCGCCAGCAGCTGGGGGGGTTTCACAGATACGCAGTATTTT

clone size: few
J gene: TRBJ2-5
D gene: TRBD1
V gene: TRBV5-1
CDR3 protein: CASSPQIQGSAETQYF
CDR3 DNA: TGCGCCAGCAGCCCGCAAATACAGGGGTCCGCGGAGACCCAGTACTTC

clone size: few
J gene: TRBJ2-5
D gene: NA
V gene: TRBV7-9
CDR3 protein: CASSLRLGGPQETQYF
CDR3 DNA: TGTGCCAGCAGCTTACGGTTAGGCGGACCCCAAGAGACCCAGTACTTC

clone size: NA
J gene: TRBJ2-2
D gene: TRBD2
V gene: TRBV27
CDR3 protein: CASSPLGGENTGELFF
CDR3 DNA: TGTGCCAGCAGTCCCCTCGGGGGGGAGAACACCGGGGAGCTGTTTTTT

clone size: NA
J gene: TRBJ1-2
D gene: TRBD1
V gene: TRBV4-3
CDR3 protein: CASSQGRTGFYGYTF
CDR3 DNA: TGCGCCAGCAGCCAAGGGAGGACAGGTTTTTATGGCTACACCTTC

clone size: NA
J gene: TRBJ1-1
D gene: TRBD1
V gene: TRBV7-9
CDR3 protein: CASRKDRGGTEAFF
CDR3 DNA: TGTGCCAGCAGGAAAGACAGGGGAGGGACTGAAGCTTTCTTT

clone size: few
J gene: TRBJ2-1
D gene: TRBD2
V gene: TRBV4-2
CDR3 protein: CASSQVAIIAGGLYNEQFF
CDR3 DNA: TGTGCCAGCAGCCAAGTCGCCATTATAGCGGGGGGGCTCTACAATGAGCAGTTCTTC

clone size: NA
J gene: TRBJ2-7
D gene: NA
V gene: TRBV2
CDR3 protein: CASGGGSLYEQYF
CDR3 DNA: TGTGCCAGCGGAGGGGGGAGCCTCTACGAGCAGTACTTC

clone size: NA
J gene: TRBJ2-2
D gene: NA
V gene: TRBV28
CDR3 protein: CASSPGTLINTGELFF
CDR3 DNA: TGTGCCAGCAGCCCCGGGACACTGATAAACACCGGGGAGCTGTTTTTT

clone size: NA
J gene: TRBJ2-3
D gene: NA
V gene: TRBV28
CDR3 protein: CASTPVGGPRLTDTQYF
CDR3 DNA: TGTGCCAGCACCCCCGTGGGGGGGCCGAGATTAACAGATACGCAGTATTTT